This TCR beta chain comes out of a study of low-dose radiotherapy and immunotherapy resistance in tumors. Study background: Members of Cohort 2 were treated with 1 Gy per fraction every two weeks; their total was 13 Gy over 26 weeks. Participants were given intravenous cyclophosphamide 200 mg/m2 every two weeks, one day before radiation and immunotherapy.

Regarding time point: before trial treatment. First-strand cDNA used TRAV- and TRBV-specific primers, covering alpha and beta chains. A roughly 19-cycle PCR with a constant-region primer and V-primer adapter amplified TCRs. One entry per CDR3 protein results from TCRdb running MiXCR on the reads. The sample lists under 70,000 distinct CDR3 sequences, roughly 24% seen once, with approximately 5.4% in the top ten. Per germline, CDR1 SGHNT and CDR2 YENEEA. This CDR3 has 14 amino acids. Trimming shortened V by 3 bases and J by 5 bases, and 10 bases separated the two germline ends. Sequenced material: PBMCs, taken before treatment. The chain carries TRBV11-3 and TRBJ2-2; D is perhaps TRBD2 (6 bases). The clonotype was recovered from a male donor with prostate cancer. The CDR3 protein is CASSFGTYTGELFF. In DNA, the CDR3 is TGTGCCAGCAGCTTTGGGACTTATACCGGGGAGCTGTTTTTT.